The rows below give T cell receptor beta chains drawn from one sample of a study of blood T cell repertoires in COVID-19. TCRdb keeps only in-frame clones here, not all; method: immunoSEQ multiplex PCR. The sample lists approximately 240,000 clones, over 80% occurring once. Sequencing was carried out using peripheral blood. Receptors were obtained from a human donor in a cohort sampled during active COVID-19. The conserved cysteine and the conserved F or W are not part of the CDR3 here.

ASSERIGAGHFDEQF,TRBV6-1,TRBJ2-1
ASSPGTANTGELF,TRBV5-1,TRBJ2-2
ASSGQAEYGYT,TRBV2,TRBJ1-2
ASSPDSSGNQPQH,TRBV3-1/TRBV3-2,TRBJ1-5
ASSLRGRNEKLF,TRBV5-4,TRBJ1-4
ASSTTGGFSNQPQH,TRBV19,TRBJ1-5
ASSVDVTGGLNEQY,TRBV9,TRBJ2-7
ASSQGWGQPQH,TRBV14,TRBJ1-5
ASSPQQGNYGYT,TRBV11-2,TRBJ1-2
ATSEYDSWQF,TRBV24-1,TRBJ2-1
ASWTGGWDGYT,TRBV19,TRBJ1-2
ASSVSGGETQY,TRBV9,TRBJ2-5
ASSIRRGPLDEQF,TRBV19,TRBJ2-1
ASGDRGDYGYT,TRBV12-3/TRBV12-4,TRBJ1-2
ASSQTGIQPQH,TRBV4-1,TRBJ1-5
ASSEEGAGANNEQF,TRBV2,TRBJ2-1
AISEVGGAGELF,TRBV10-3,TRBJ2-2
ASSTPAGPRDNEQF,TRBV11-1,TRBJ2-1
ASSLDRSSGNTIY,TRBV5-1,TRBJ1-3
ASSLRQGRSYEQY,TRBV19,TRBJ2-7
ASGGGNEQF,TRBV10-3,TRBJ2-1
ASSLQGFGEQY,TRBV7-9,TRBJ2-7
ASREPQGGGETQY,TRBV6-5,TRBJ2-5
ASSEVKGLSGNTIY,TRBV6-1,TRBJ1-3
SVEVFGAGPETQY,TRBV29-1,TRBJ2-5
ASSSRRGNTEAF,TRBV5-4,TRBJ1-1
ASSWGNTEAF,TRBV5-1,TRBJ1-1
ASSPGGLTDTQY,TRBV9,TRBJ2-3
AISPIAGRESTEAF,TRBV10-3,TRBJ1-1
ASSLQPAGAYEQY,TRBV5-5,TRBJ2-7
ASRRATNEKLF,TRBV30,TRBJ1-4
ASSLVGGGSGANVLT,TRBV27,TRBJ2-6
ASSATGGNTGELF,TRBV18,TRBJ2-2
ASSLLAGTGSYEQY,TRBV7-2,TRBJ2-7
ASSSNPGQGAHEKLF,TRBV13,TRBJ1-4
ASSQEGRRYGYT,TRBV4-1,TRBJ1-2
ASSLGQGSFQPQH,TRBV6-5,TRBJ1-5
AWRGDSTTGELF,TRBV30,TRBJ2-2
ASSQGGVTEAF,TRBV3-1/TRBV3-2,TRBJ1-1
ASSQELQETQY,TRBV4-2,TRBJ2-5
ASSPGQGAREKLF,TRBV28,TRBJ1-4
ASTAGRLNTEAF,TRBV19,TRBJ1-1